Listed below are T cell receptor beta chains from one sample, sequenced in a study of identical twins. TCRdb re-called the 5' RACE reads with MiXCR, one entry per CDR3 protein. The sample consists of around 480,000 distinct CDR3 sequences, approximately 15% of them appearing once. The same sample was also studied in work on yellow fever vaccine responses in identical twins.

Material for sequencing was CD4+ T cells sorted from blood. All receptors come from a young woman in good health. Each CDR3 is given with its conserved first and last residue. D genes are given only for firm matches. Not all rows give a size; the values are once, few, many and, for expanded clones, a class.

d_gene: TRBD1; j_gene: TRBJ1-6; v_gene: TRBV5-1; abundance: many; CDR3nt: TGCGCCAGCAGGGAACAGGGGGCCCAGCCTAATTCACCCCTCCACTTT; CDR3aa: CASREQGAQPNSPLHF
d_gene: -; j_gene: TRBJ2-1; v_gene: TRBV24-1; abundance: once; CDR3nt: TGTGCCACCAGTGACAATCCGTATGGGACTCCCACCTACAATGAGCAGTTCTTC; CDR3aa: CATSDNPYGTPTYNEQFF
d_gene: TRBD1; j_gene: TRBJ2-2; v_gene: TRBV14; abundance: few; CDR3nt: TGTGCCAGCAGCCAAGATTTGGGGACAGCCTCGAACACCGGGGAGCTGTTTTTT; CDR3aa: CASSQDLGTASNTGELFF
d_gene: TRBD2; j_gene: TRBJ2-7; v_gene: TRBV5-1; abundance: many; CDR3nt: TGCGCCAGCAGTCCGGGACTAGCTATCGAGCAGTACTTC; CDR3aa: CASSPGLAIEQYF
d_gene: -; j_gene: TRBJ2-5; v_gene: TRBV5-1; abundance: -; CDR3nt: TGCGCCAGCAGCCCGGACCGGGAGACCCAGTACTTC; CDR3aa: CASSPDRETQYF
d_gene: -; j_gene: TRBJ1-1; v_gene: TRBV7-9; abundance: few; CDR3nt: TGTGCCAGCAGCTTAGGAAACAGGGTTGACACTGAAGCTTTCTTT; CDR3aa: CASSLGNRVDTEAFF
d_gene: -; j_gene: TRBJ2-1; v_gene: TRBV12-3/TRBV12-4; abundance: many; CDR3nt: TGTGCCAGCAGTTTAGGAGGGGGACCCTCCTACAATGAGCAGTTCTTC; CDR3aa: CASSLGGGPSYNEQFF
d_gene: -; j_gene: TRBJ1-2; v_gene: TRBV12-3/TRBV12-4; abundance: few; CDR3nt: TGTGCCAGCAGCCCGATGAGGTCCAGACCTAACTATGGCTACACCTTC; CDR3aa: CASSPMRSRPNYGYTF
d_gene: -; j_gene: TRBJ1-6; v_gene: TRBV12-3/TRBV12-4; abundance: -; CDR3nt: TGTGCCAGCAGTTTAAGCAGGAGTAATTCACCCCTCCACTTT; CDR3aa: CASSLSRSNSPLHF
d_gene: -; j_gene: TRBJ2-2; v_gene: TRBV6-2/TRBV6-3; abundance: -; CDR3nt: TGTGCCAGCAACGTCGGGAGAATCAAGAACACCGGGGAGCTGTTTTTT; CDR3aa: CASNVGRIKNTGELFF
d_gene: -; j_gene: TRBJ2-7; v_gene: TRBV7-3; abundance: -; CDR3nt: TGTGCCAGCAGCTTATGGGGGGGCAGCGAGCAGTACTTC; CDR3aa: CASSLWGGSEQYF
d_gene: -; j_gene: TRBJ2-1; v_gene: TRBV21-1; abundance: -; CDR3nt: TGTGCCAGCAGCAAACCCCCGGGAGTCACTGGGCAGTTCTTC; CDR3aa: CASSKPPGVTGQFF
d_gene: -; j_gene: TRBJ2-1; v_gene: TRBV28; abundance: -; CDR3nt: TGTGCCAGCAGTCCACTAGAAGGGAATGAGCAGTTCTTC; CDR3aa: CASSPLEGNEQFF
d_gene: -; j_gene: TRBJ2-7; v_gene: TRBV24-1; abundance: -; CDR3nt: TGTGCCACCGAACCCAACCGCGGGACAGTAAATAACGAGCAGTACTTC; CDR3aa: CATEPNRGTVNNEQYF
d_gene: -; j_gene: TRBJ2-1; v_gene: TRBV6-1; abundance: -; CDR3nt: TGTGCCAGCAGTCCCCAAGGTAGCGGATACAATGAGCAGTTCTTC; CDR3aa: CASSPQGSGYNEQFF
d_gene: TRBD1; j_gene: TRBJ2-3; v_gene: TRBV12-3/TRBV12-4; abundance: few; CDR3nt: TGTGCCAGCAGTTTAACAGGGGTCCCAGATACGCAGTATTTT; CDR3aa: CASSLTGVPDTQYF
d_gene: -; j_gene: TRBJ1-1; v_gene: TRBV12-3/TRBV12-4; abundance: many; CDR3nt: TGTGCCAGCAGTTGGTCCACCCGGAACACTGAAGCTTTCTTT; CDR3aa: CASSWSTRNTEAFF
d_gene: -; j_gene: TRBJ2-5; v_gene: TRBV7-6; abundance: few; CDR3nt: TGTGCCAGCAGCTTAATAGAACGAGAGACCCAGTACTTC; CDR3aa: CASSLIERETQYF
d_gene: TRBD2; j_gene: TRBJ2-3; v_gene: TRBV5-1; abundance: few; CDR3nt: TGCGCCAGCAGCTTGGCCTCCAGCGGGGGACGCACAGATACGCAGTATTTT; CDR3aa: CASSLASSGGRTDTQYF
d_gene: -; j_gene: TRBJ2-1; v_gene: TRBV18; abundance: -; CDR3nt: TGTGCCAGCTCACCACCGGGCGTCTACAATGAGCAGTTCTTC; CDR3aa: CASSPPGVYNEQFF
d_gene: -; j_gene: TRBJ2-7; v_gene: TRBV5-1; abundance: -; CDR3nt: TGCGCCAGCAGACCCCGGGACATCTCCTACGAGCAGTACTTC; CDR3aa: CASRPRDISYEQYF
d_gene: TRBD2; j_gene: TRBJ2-7; v_gene: TRBV6-5; abundance: -; CDR3nt: TGTGCCAGCAGTTGGTCTAGCGGGGGGGCTTACGAGCAGTACTTC; CDR3aa: CASSWSSGGAYEQYF
d_gene: -; j_gene: TRBJ2-3; v_gene: TRBV21-1; abundance: few; CDR3nt: TGTGCCAGCAGCACGCGGGAGGTGGGGACAGATACGCAGTATTTT; CDR3aa: CASSTREVGTDTQYF
d_gene: -; j_gene: TRBJ2-7; v_gene: TRBV11-2; abundance: few; CDR3nt: TGTGCCAGCAGCCCCAGGGTGGGGGGCAGTTTCCCCCATACCTACGAGCAGTACTTC; CDR3aa: CASSPRVGGSFPHTYEQYF
d_gene: -; j_gene: TRBJ2-1; v_gene: TRBV7-9; abundance: many; CDR3nt: TGTGCCAGCAGCTTTATTTCCAATGAGCAGTTCTTC; CDR3aa: CASSFISNEQFF
d_gene: TRBD1; j_gene: TRBJ2-2; v_gene: TRBV24-1; abundance: many; CDR3nt: TGTGCCACCAGCCCAGGGACAGACACCGGGGAGCTGTTTTTT; CDR3aa: CATSPGTDTGELFF
d_gene: -; j_gene: TRBJ2-3; v_gene: TRBV5-1; abundance: -; CDR3nt: TGCGCCAGCAGCTCTGGATCACACCCAACAGATACGCAGTATTTT; CDR3aa: CASSSGSHPTDTQYF
d_gene: -; j_gene: TRBJ1-2; v_gene: TRBV14; abundance: -; CDR3nt: TGTGCCAGCAGCCAAGATCGGAGGGGTTACACCTTC; CDR3aa: CASSQDRRGYTF
d_gene: -; j_gene: TRBJ2-7; v_gene: TRBV20-1; abundance: -; CDR3nt: TGCAGTGCTAGGATTCCCGGGATCCACTACGAGCAGTACTTC; CDR3aa: CSARIPGIHYEQYF
d_gene: -; j_gene: TRBJ1-1; v_gene: TRBV21-1; abundance: few; CDR3nt: TGTGCCAGCAGCCTCGGTAACACAAATCAGGGGAAAGACACTGAAGCTTTCTTT; CDR3aa: CASSLGNTNQGKDTEAFF
d_gene: TRBD1; j_gene: TRBJ2-1; v_gene: TRBV24-1; abundance: few; CDR3nt: TGTGCCACCGGGACAGGCCTCTGGGAGCAGTTCTTC; CDR3aa: CATGTGLWEQFF
d_gene: TRBD2; j_gene: TRBJ2-7; v_gene: TRBV6-1; abundance: few; CDR3nt: TGTGCCAGCAGTTCGAAGCGGGGGGGTTCCTACGAGCAGTACTTC; CDR3aa: CASSSKRGGSYEQYF
d_gene: -; j_gene: TRBJ2-3; v_gene: TRBV24-1; abundance: -; CDR3nt: TGTGCCATCGGATTGGAAGGGCAGGGCACAGATACGCAGTATTTT; CDR3aa: CAIGLEGQGTDTQYF
d_gene: TRBD2; j_gene: TRBJ2-2; v_gene: TRBV20-1; abundance: few; CDR3nt: TGCAGTGCTAGAGGGGGGACTAGCGGGAGGAACACCGGGGAGCTGTTTTTT; CDR3aa: CSARGGTSGRNTGELFF
d_gene: -; j_gene: TRBJ1-5; v_gene: TRBV28; abundance: few; CDR3nt: TGTGCCAGCAGTTTGTTTAGTATTTCTCAGCCCCAGCATTTT; CDR3aa: CASSLFSISQPQHF
d_gene: TRBD2; j_gene: TRBJ2-1; v_gene: TRBV20-1; abundance: many; CDR3nt: TGCAGTGCTAGTAGCGGGAGAGGCGAAAATGAGCAGTTCTTC; CDR3aa: CSASSGRGENEQFF
d_gene: TRBD1; j_gene: TRBJ2-1; v_gene: TRBV15; abundance: -; CDR3nt: TGTGCCACCAGCCACCGGACAGGGTTAAATGAGCAGTTCTTC; CDR3aa: CATSHRTGLNEQFF
d_gene: -; j_gene: TRBJ1-1; v_gene: TRBV29-1; abundance: -; CDR3nt: TGCAGCGTTGCAGACACGCTGAACACTGAAGCTTTCTTT; CDR3aa: CSVADTLNTEAFF
d_gene: -; j_gene: TRBJ2-7; v_gene: TRBV20-1; abundance: -; CDR3nt: TGCAGTGCTTTAGGTGTCAACACCTACGAGCAGTACTTC; CDR3aa: CSALGVNTYEQYF
d_gene: -; j_gene: TRBJ2-1; v_gene: TRBV5-1; abundance: few; CDR3nt: TGCGCCAGCAGGGAGGGAGGATTGGGCAATGAGCAGTTCTTC; CDR3aa: CASREGGLGNEQFF
d_gene: TRBD2; j_gene: TRBJ2-3; v_gene: TRBV28; abundance: few; CDR3nt: TGTGCCAGCAGCAACGGGGGGACAGATACGCAGTATTTT; CDR3aa: CASSNGGTDTQYF
d_gene: TRBD2; j_gene: TRBJ2-7; v_gene: TRBV4-2; abundance: -; CDR3nt: TGTGCCAGCAGCCCACTAGCGGACTCCTACGAGCAGTACTTC; CDR3aa: CASSPLADSYEQYF
d_gene: -; j_gene: TRBJ2-3; v_gene: TRBV15; abundance: -; CDR3nt: TGTGCCACCAGCAGAGGAGGGGGTTTTACCACAGATACGCAGTATTTT; CDR3aa: CATSRGGGFTTDTQYF
d_gene: TRBD1; j_gene: TRBJ1-2; v_gene: TRBV5-5; abundance: -; CDR3nt: TGTGCCAGCAGCCAAGTGGGACAGGGATATGGCTACACCTTC; CDR3aa: CASSQVGQGYGYTF
d_gene: -; j_gene: TRBJ1-5; v_gene: TRBV20-1; abundance: few; CDR3nt: TGCAGTGCCGTCGGTGTCCGTCAGCCCCAGCATTTT; CDR3aa: CSAVGVRQPQHF
d_gene: -; j_gene: TRBJ2-1; v_gene: TRBV5-1; abundance: -; CDR3nt: TGCGCCAGCAGCTGGGCAGGGGCGGATGAGCAGTTCTTC; CDR3aa: CASSWAGADEQFF
d_gene: -; j_gene: TRBJ2-2; v_gene: TRBV5-1; abundance: few; CDR3nt: TGCGCCAGCAGCTCTGGTGGTATCACCGGCACCGGGGAGCTGTTTTTT; CDR3aa: CASSSGGITGTGELFF
d_gene: TRBD2; j_gene: TRBJ2-3; v_gene: TRBV7-7; abundance: few; CDR3nt: TGTGCTAGCAGCCCGGGTGCTAGCGGGGGGACAGATACGCAGTATTTT; CDR3aa: CASSPGASGGTDTQYF